The 16 T cell receptor beta chains listed next were all sequenced from one sample in a study of cytomegalovirus exposure and HLA in healthy donors. PCR was performed using 60 Vbeta and 13 Jbeta primers. Using immunoSEQ multiplex PCR, the repertoire was profiled, and TCRdb retains in-frame clones only, with some absent. The sample carries around 90,000 clones, around 73% recorded once. The sequenced material came from PBMCs. The receptors come from a woman in her forties in good health and CMV-seronegative.

The rearrangement uses TRBV27 and TRBJ2-3, with 12 bases fitting TRBD2. Per germline, CDR1 MNHEY and CDR2 SMNVEV (reference sequence). The J segment lost 4 bases and the V segment lost 6 bases, leaving 11 bases of the junction unmatched. There are 17 residues in the CDR3. The CDR3 loop is CASSRKRLAGVADTQYF. The DNA for the CDR3 is TGTGCCAGCAGCCGAAAACGACTAGCGGGAGTCGCAGATACGCAGTATTTT.

This clone was seen a few times. The rearrangement uses TRBV4-1 and TRBJ2-7; 7 bases fit TRBD1. Germline CDR1 is MGHRA and CDR2 is YSYEKL. J gave up 0 bases and V 2 bases, and 7 bases lay outside the gene matches. CDR3 length: 16 residues. CDR3 sequence reads: CASSQPPRDSSYEQYF. CDR3 DNA sequence: TGCGCCAGCAGCCAACCTCCCAGGGACAGCTCCTACGAGCAGTACTTC.

The J gene is TRBJ2-2, the V gene TRBV18, with 8 positions matching TRBD1. Unmatched junction bases numbered 1, after V lost 1 base and J lost 6 bases. CDR3 size: 14 residues. Germline CDR1 and CDR2: KGHSH and LQKENI. The CDR3 nucleotides read TGTGCCAGCTCACCACAACAGGGGGCCGGGGAGCTGTTTTTT. This codes for CASSPQQGAGELFF.

The chain employs TRBV13 and TRBJ2-5, with TRBD2 matching over 12 bases. The J call could be wrong; TRBJ2-7 is a better fit for the DNA end. The CDR3 is made up of 16 amino acids. The V gene's germline CDR1 is PRHDT and CDR2 FYEKMQ (reference sequence). In DNA form, the CDR3 reads TGTGCCAGCAGCTTAGGACTAGCGGGAGGCTCCTACGAGCAGTACTTC. This encodes CASSLGLAGGSYEQYF.

The chain recombines TRBV10-3 with TRBJ2-3, with 12 bases aligning to TRBD2. V shed 6 bases, J shed 2 bases, and the junction held 6 bases outside the gene matches. Germline V gives CDR1 ENHRY, CDR2 SYGVKD. The CDR3 totals 16 residues. CDR3 sequence: CAISLAGGEYTDTQYF. CDR3 sequence (DNA): TGTGCCATCAGCCTAGCGGGAGGGGAGTACACAGATACGCAGTATTTT.

This chain connects TRBV7-9 to TRBJ1-1, with 8 bases aligning to TRBD1. Trimming at V came to 3 bases and at J to 1 base, leaving 7 bases not matched to a gene. This CDR3 spans 16 amino acids. From germline, CDR1 is SEHNR and CDR2 FQNEAQ (reference sequence). The CDR3 loop is CASSFSAGTGNTEAFF. CDR3 DNA sequence: TGTGCCAGCAGCTTTAGCGCCGGGACAGGGAACACTGAAGCTTTCTTT.

The chain recombines TRBV28 with TRBJ2-5, with 7 bases that match TRBD2. The CDR3 runs 16 residues. Germline CDR1 reads MDHEN; CDR2 reads SYDVKM. With V trimmed by 2 bases and J by 5 bases, 11 bases remained unmatched. CDR3 bases: TGTGCCAGCAGTTTAGATCAGCGGGGAGGTGAGGAGACCCAGTACTTC. It yields the protein CASSLDQRGGEETQYF. The whole variable domain, remainder taken from reference TRBV28 and TRBJ2-5, is DVKVTQSSRYLVKRTGEKVFLECVQDMDHENMFWYRQDPGLGLRLIYFSYDVKMKEKGDIPEGYSVSREKKERFSLILESASTNQTSMYLCASSLDQRGGEETQYFGPGTRLLVL.

The chain carries TRBV28 and TRBJ1-2; D not certain. V shed 9 bases and J shed 5 bases, with 13 bases lying between them. The CDR3 is 12 amino acids. Germline CDR1 is MDHEN and CDR2 is SYDVKM. CDR3 coding DNA: TGTGCCAGTAATAGGCGGACTTATGGCTACACCTTC. This codes for CASNRRTYGYTF.

In regard to this clone: This sample includes further DNA sequences coding for the same CDR3. This sequence joins TRBV5-1 and TRBJ1-3, with 9 positions matching TRBD1. Trimming removed 3 bases from V and 4 bases from J; junction bases left unmatched: 8. The germline gives CDR1 SGHRS, CDR2 YFSETQ. The CDR3 spans 16 residues. The CDR3 loop is CASSYLGQGSGNTIYF. In DNA form, the CDR3 reads TGCGCCAGCAGCTACCTAGGACAGGGGTCAGGAAACACCATATATTTT.

V usage is TRBV2 and J usage is TRBJ2-3; the match to TRBD1 covers 8 bases. J lost 6 bases, V lost 7 bases, and 12 bases had no gene match. Germline V CDR1 and CDR2: SNHLY, FYNNEI. The CDR3 runs to 15 residues. CDR3 coding DNA: TGTGCCAGCACTGCCGGGACAGGTGCATCGGATACGCAGTATTTT. It translates to CASTAGTGASDTQYF.

Worth noting for this clone: Other DNA sequences in this specimen translate into the identical CDR3. The V and J genes are TRBV6-5 and TRBJ2-7, with 11 bases that match TRBD2. Germline CDR1 reads MNHEY; CDR2 reads SVGAGI. The CDR3 contains 14 residues. Trimming took 5 bases from V and 4 from J; bases not matched to a gene: 4. The CDR3 sequence: CASSPGTSGYEQYF. CDR3 DNA sequence: TGTGCCAGCAGTCCCGGGACTAGCGGATACGAGCAGTACTTC.

V is TRBV7-8 and J is TRBJ2-1, with TRBD2 identical over 7 bases. Germline V lookup: CDR1 SGHVS, CDR2 FQNEAQ. This CDR3 is built from 15 residues. Germline trimming cut 4 bases from V and 6 bases from J; bases unmatched to any gene: 9. The CDR3 sequence: CASSYGLVGGNEQFF. Written as DNA, the CDR3 is TGTGCCAGCAGCTACGGACTAGTGGGGGGCAATGAGCAGTTCTTC.

V and J are TRBV6-1 and TRBJ1-2; tentatively, D is TRBD1 (6 bases). Germline CDR1 MNHNS, CDR2 SASEGT. The CDR3 has 12 residues. V was trimmed by 2 bases and J by 9 bases, leaving 10 bases between them. The CDR3 here is CASSELQGSYTF. The CDR3 DNA follows: TGTGCCAGCAGTGAACTACAGGGAAGCTACACCTTC.

The gene calls are TRBV9 and TRBJ1-1; 7 bases fit TRBD1. V shed 0 bases and J 5 bases; nucleotides not matched to a gene: 7. Per germline, CDR1 SGDLS and CDR2 YYNGEE. The CDR3 is made up of 15 amino acids. The CDR3 loop reads CASSVGDREGTEAFF. The CDR3 bases are TGTGCCAGCAGCGTAGGAGACAGGGAAGGAACTGAAGCTTTCTTT.

V usage is TRBV29-1 and J usage is TRBJ2-1, with 10 bases fitting TRBD1. Germline-derived CDR1 and CDR2 are SQVTM and ANQGSEA. Trimming took 0 bases from V and 8 from J; bases not matched to a gene: 4. The CDR3 consists of 14 residues. The DNA of the CDR3 is TGCAGCGTTGAAGATCGGGACAGGGGATATGAGCAGTTCTTC. As protein: CSVEDRDRGYEQFF.

This chain connects TRBV7-6 to TRBJ2-3, with 13 bases matching TRBD2. CDR1 is SGHVS, CDR2 FNYEAQ, per germline. V was clipped by 7 bases and J by 8 bases; unmatched bases: 6. This CDR3 has 14 residues. The CDR3 coding sequence is TGTGCCAGCACCGGACTAGCGGGAGCGGGTACGCAGTATTTT. Protein sequence: CASTGLAGAGTQYF.